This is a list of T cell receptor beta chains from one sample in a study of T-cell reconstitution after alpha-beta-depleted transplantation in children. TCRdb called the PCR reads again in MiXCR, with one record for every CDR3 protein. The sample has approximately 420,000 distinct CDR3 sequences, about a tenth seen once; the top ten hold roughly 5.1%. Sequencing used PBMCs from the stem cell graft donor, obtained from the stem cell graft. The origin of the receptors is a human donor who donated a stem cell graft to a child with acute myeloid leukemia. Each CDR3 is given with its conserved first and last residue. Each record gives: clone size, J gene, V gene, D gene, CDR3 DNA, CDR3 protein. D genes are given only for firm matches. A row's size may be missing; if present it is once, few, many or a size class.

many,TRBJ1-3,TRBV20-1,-,TGCAGTGCTAGAGAATCGGATGTATTCTCCCCCTTT,CSARESDVFSPF
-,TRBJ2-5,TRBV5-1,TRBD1,TGCGCCAGCAGCTTGGGGGGACAGCGCCAAGAGACCCAGTACTTC,CASSLGGQRQETQYF
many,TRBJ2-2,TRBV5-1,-,TGCGCCAGCAGCAGGTACCTCCCTGGCAGGGCGCACACCGGGGAGCTGTTTTTT,CASSRYLPGRAHTGELFF
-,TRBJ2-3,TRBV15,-,TGTGCCACCAGCAGAGCCGACTACTTAGGCACAGATACGCAGTATTTT,CATSRADYLGTDTQYF
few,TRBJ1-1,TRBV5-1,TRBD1,TGCGCCAGCAGCTCCGGGGACAGGGAGAACACTGAAGCTTTCTTT,CASSSGDRENTEAFF
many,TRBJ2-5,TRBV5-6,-,TGTGCCAGCAGCTTGCCATCCGTCCTTGTCCAGTACTTC,CASSLPSVLVQYF
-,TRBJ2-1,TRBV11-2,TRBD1,TGTGCCAGCAGCATCCGGGACAGGGGCTACAATGAGCAGTTCTTC,CASSIRDRGYNEQFF
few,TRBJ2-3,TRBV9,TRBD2,TGTGCCAGCAGTCCGGGAAGCGGGAGGGTTGGAGATACGCAGTATTTT,CASSPGSGRVGDTQYF
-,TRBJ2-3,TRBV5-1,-,TGCGCCAGCAGCGCCGACCGCGGGGATACGCAGTATTTT,CASSADRGDTQYF
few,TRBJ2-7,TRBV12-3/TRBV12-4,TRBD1,TGTGCCAGCAGTGCCACAGGGGGCGAGCAGTACTTC,CASSATGGEQYF
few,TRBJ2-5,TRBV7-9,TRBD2,TGTGCCAGCAGCCCCTCTCTAGCGGGGTGGGAAGAGACCCAGTACTTC,CASSPSLAGWEETQYF
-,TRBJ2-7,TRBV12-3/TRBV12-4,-,TGTGCCAGCAGTGTGGGGCTCGAGCAGTACTTC,CASSVGLEQYF
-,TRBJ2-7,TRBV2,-,TGTGCCAGCATGACTGAGCCCGATGCCCACGAGCAGTACTTC,CASMTEPDAHEQYF
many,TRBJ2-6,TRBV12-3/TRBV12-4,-,TGTGCCTCCACGGTCTCTGGGGCCAACGTCCTGACTTTC,CASTVSGANVLTF
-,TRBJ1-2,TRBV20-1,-,TGCAGTGCTAGAGGCCTGGGGGAGGCTGTGTATGGCTACACCTTC,CSARGLGEAVYGYTF
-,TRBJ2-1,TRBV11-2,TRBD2,TGTGCCAGCAGCTTAGAAACTAGCGGGAGCCCCTACAATGAGCAGTTCTTC,CASSLETSGSPYNEQFF
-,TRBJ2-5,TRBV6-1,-,TGTGCCAGCAGGTTCGGGACGGAAGAGACCCAGTACTTC,CASRFGTEETQYF
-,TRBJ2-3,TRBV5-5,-,TGTGCCAGCAGCCCGCCCCACCCGACGTTGGCAGGAGATACGCAGTATTTT,CASSPPHPTLAGDTQYF
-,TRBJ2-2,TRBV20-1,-,TGCAGTGCTAGAACGCACGGTAACACCGGGGAGCTGTTTTTT,CSARTHGNTGELFF
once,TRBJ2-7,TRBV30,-,TGTGCCTGGTCAGGGGCGCGTTACGAGCAGTACTTC,CAWSGARYEQYF
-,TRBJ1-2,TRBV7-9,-,TGTGCCAGCAGCTTACCGACAGTCTATAACTATGGCTACACCTTC,CASSLPTVYNYGYTF
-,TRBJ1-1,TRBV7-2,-,TGTGCCAGCAGCTTAATGTTGCCAGGTACTGAAGCTTTCTTT,CASSLMLPGTEAFF
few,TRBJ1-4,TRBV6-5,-,TGTGCCAGCAGTTACTCAGGGGGAGGGGAAAAACTGTTTTTT,CASSYSGGGEKLFF
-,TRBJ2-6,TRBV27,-,TGTGCCAGCCGAACCTTGTCCGGGCGGACCTCTGGGGCCAACGTCCTGACTTTC,CASRTLSGRTSGANVLTF
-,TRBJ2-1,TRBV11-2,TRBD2,TGTGCCAGCAGCGTAACTGGTGGGACTAGCGGGGGGACCTCCTACAATGAGCAGTTCTTC,CASSVTGGTSGGTSYNEQFF
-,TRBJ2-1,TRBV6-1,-,TGTGCCAGCAGGCGGGCCCTTGGGAATGAGCAGTTCTTC,CASRRALGNEQFF
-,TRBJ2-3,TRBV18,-,TGTGCCAGCTCCCCAGCCCCTAGCGCCACAGATACGCAGTATTTT,CASSPAPSATDTQYF
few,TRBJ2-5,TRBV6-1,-,TGTGCCAGCAACACCTTAGGGCGCCAAGAGACCCAGTACTTC,CASNTLGRQETQYF
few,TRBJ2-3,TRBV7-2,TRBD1,TGTGCCAGCCGATCCCAACGGGACAGGGCCCTGGATACGCAGTATTTT,CASRSQRDRALDTQYF
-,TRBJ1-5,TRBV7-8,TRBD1,TGTGCCAGCAGCCCGATGGACAGGGCCAATCAGCCCCAGCATTTT,CASSPMDRANQPQHF
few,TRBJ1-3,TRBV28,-,TGTGCAGGCGGGACCCCGGCTGGAAACACCATATATTTT,CAGGTPAGNTIYF
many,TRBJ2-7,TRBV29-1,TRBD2,TGCAGCGCCGGGGGAGGGAGCCGCGAGCAGTACTTC,CSAGGGSREQYF
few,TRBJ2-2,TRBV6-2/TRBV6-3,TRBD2,TGTGCCAGCAGTTCCCCAGCGGGAGGGACGATATTTACCGGGGAGCTGTTTTTT,CASSSPAGGTIFTGELFF
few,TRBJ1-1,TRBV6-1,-,TGTGCCAGCAGTCGCGGTGTGATCACTGAAGCTTTCTTT,CASSRGVITEAFF
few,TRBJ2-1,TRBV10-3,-,TGTGCCATCAGTGAGCGCGAGGACGAGCAGTTCTTC,CAISEREDEQFF
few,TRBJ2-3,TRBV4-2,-,TGTGCCAGCAGCCAAGACGCGCGAGATACGCAGTATTTT,CASSQDARDTQYF
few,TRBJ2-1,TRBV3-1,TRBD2,TGTGCCAGCAGCCGCGGGAGGCCCTACAATGAGCAGTTCTTC,CASSRGRPYNEQFF
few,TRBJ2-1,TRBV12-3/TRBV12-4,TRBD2,TGTGCCAGCAGTTTACAAGCGGGGGGGAGCCATGAGCAGTTCTTC,CASSLQAGGSHEQFF
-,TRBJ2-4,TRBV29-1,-,TGCAGCGTTCTGTTCACAGGGAGTCTCGAAAACATTCAGTACTTC,CSVLFTGSLENIQYF
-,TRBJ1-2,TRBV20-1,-,TGCAGTGCTAGGGACAGCGGTGGCTACACCTTC,CSARDSGGYTF
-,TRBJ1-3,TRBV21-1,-,TGTGCCAGCAGCGAGGGACAGGGCGCTGGAAACACCATATATTTT,CASSEGQGAGNTIYF
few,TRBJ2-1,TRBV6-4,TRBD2,TGTGCCAGCAGTGACACTGGGGTTCGTAGCGGGAGGGACTACAATGAGCAGTTCTTC,CASSDTGVRSGRDYNEQFF
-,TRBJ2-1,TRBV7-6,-,TGTGCCAGCAGCTGGGAAAGGGGTGAGCAGTTCTTC,CASSWERGEQFF
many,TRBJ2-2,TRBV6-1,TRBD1,TGTGCCAGCAGTCCCCGGGACAGGGGCACCGGGGAGCTGTTTTTT,CASSPRDRGTGELFF
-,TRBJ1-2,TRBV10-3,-,TGTGCCATCAGTGAAAATGGGGGGGATGGCTACACCTTC,CAISENGGDGYTF
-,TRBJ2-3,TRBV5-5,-,TGTGCCAGCAGCTTGGGGGGTGGCTTTTCCACAGATACGCAGTATTTT,CASSLGGGFSTDTQYF
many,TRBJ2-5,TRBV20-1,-,TGCAGTGCTAGCCAAAGTTGGGGTTCACAAGAGACCCAGTACTTC,CSASQSWGSQETQYF
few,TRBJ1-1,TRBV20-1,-,TGCAGTGCCCGGAACCAGGAAGGGGGGCCTGAAGCTTTCTTT,CSARNQEGGPEAFF
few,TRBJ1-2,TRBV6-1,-,TGTGCCAGCAGACCCTCCGTGGGGTCGGGCTATGGCTACACCTTC,CASRPSVGSGYGYTF